Listed below are T cell receptor beta chains from one sample, sequenced in a study of T cells in Graves' hyperthyroidism and ophthalmopathy. TCRdb redid the calling of the multiplex PCR reads with MiXCR, one entry per CDR3 protein. The data show 300,000 or so distinct CDR3 sequences, 15% to 20% seen once. Material for sequencing was blood. The origin of the receptors is a man aged 25 to 40 with Graves' hyperthyroidism. Both conserved end residues are part of each CDR3.

j_call | v_call | cdr3_aa
TRBJ2-7 | TRBV9 | CASSVGGSTSYEQYF
TRBJ2-1 | TRBV20-1 | CSARKPGPGLYNEQFF
TRBJ2-5 | TRBV19 | CASSIGTGRKETQYF
TRBJ1-1 | TRBV15 | CATSSRQGTAEAFF
TRBJ1-1 | TRBV5-6 | CASSLGTGMLGITEAFF
TRBJ1-2 | TRBV27 | CASSLLGGGSHGYTF
TRBJ2-3 | TRBV7-3 | CASSFKGTDTQYF
TRBJ2-5 | TRBV29-1 | CSGAASGGSGTQYF
TRBJ1-1 | TRBV7-9 | CASSPLGWGESTGAFF
TRBJ2-5 | TRBV6-5 | CASSYGWARWGLSDF
TRBJ1-5 | TRBV30 | CAWSEGNQPLHF
TRBJ1-1 | TRBV19 | CASSVAGSMNTEAFF
TRBJ2-7 | TRBV6-5 | CASSYMGEYEQYF
TRBJ2-3 | TRBV9 | CASGEAGLTDTQYF
TRBJ2-5 | TRBV10-1 | CASSRGSQETQYF
TRBJ1-2 | TRBV20-1 | CSARPPTGADYTF